One and the same sample provided the 2 T cell receptor beta chains below, sequenced in a study of cytomegalovirus exposure and HLA in healthy donors. Amplification used 60 Vbeta primers and 13 Jbeta primers. Profiling relied on immunoSEQ multiplex PCR, and the TCRdb table lists in-frame clones only, not all of them. In the table there are 150,000 to 200,000 clones, roughly 68% of which are singletons. Sequenced input: PBMCs. Receptors were obtained from a woman in her twenties or thirties in good health and CMV-seronegative.

The J gene is TRBJ1-2, the V gene TRBV4-3; tentatively, D is TRBD1 (5 bases). The germline CDR1 and CDR2 sequences are LGHNA and YSLEER. CDR3 length: 15 amino acids. V was clipped by 2 bases and J by 8 bases, with 18 bases between them. DNA of the CDR3: TGCGCCAGCAGCCAAAATGTTCGGGGCGGGGGAGGCTACACCTTC. Translating it yields CASSQNVRGGGGYTF.

The chain carries TRBV7-2 and TRBJ1-2; 9 bases agree with TRBD1. CDR3 length: 15 residues. CDR1 and CDR2 (germline): SGHTA, FQGNSA. The J segment lost 3 bases and the V segment lost 5 bases, leaving 7 bases of the junction unmatched. The CDR3 DNA reads TGTGCCAGCAGCGGCTCGGACAGGGGAGACTATGGCTACACCTTC. Amino acids: CASSGSDRGDYGYTF.